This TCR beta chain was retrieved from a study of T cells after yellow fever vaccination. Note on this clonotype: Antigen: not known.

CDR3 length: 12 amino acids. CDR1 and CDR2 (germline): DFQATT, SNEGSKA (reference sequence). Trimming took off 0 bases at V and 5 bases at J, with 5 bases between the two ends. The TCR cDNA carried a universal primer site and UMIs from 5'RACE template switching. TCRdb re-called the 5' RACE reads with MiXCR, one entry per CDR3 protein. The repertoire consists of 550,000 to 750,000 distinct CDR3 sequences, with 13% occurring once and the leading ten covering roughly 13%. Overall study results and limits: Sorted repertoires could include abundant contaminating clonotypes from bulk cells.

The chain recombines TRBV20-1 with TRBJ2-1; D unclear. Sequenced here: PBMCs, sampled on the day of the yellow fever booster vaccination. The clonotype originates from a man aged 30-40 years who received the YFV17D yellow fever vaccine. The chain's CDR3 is CSARDLHNEQFF. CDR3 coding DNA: TGCAGTGCTAGAGATCTGCACAATGAGCAGTTCTTC.